The 11 T cell receptor beta chains below all came from one sample that was sequenced in a study of cytomegalovirus exposure and HLA in healthy donors. 13 Jbeta primers and 60 Vbeta primers were used for the PCR. Sequencing used immunoSEQ multiplex PCR; TCRdb keeps in-frame clones, though not all of them. This sample has about 180,000 clones, with roughly 79% found just once. The source material was PBMCs. The origin of the receptors is a man aged 30-40 years in good health and CMV-seronegative.

V is TRBV4-1 and J is TRBJ1-2; TRBD1 matches 7 bases. Per the germline V gene, CDR1 is MGHRA and CDR2 is YSYEKL. The ends lost 1 base at V and 9 bases at J; junction bases unmatched: 17. The CDR3 loop spans 17 amino acids. The CDR3 loop reads CASSQGVSFEGAGSYTF. DNA of the CDR3: TGCGCCAGCAGCCAAGGGGTGTCGTTCGAGGGGGCCGGGAGCTACACCTTC.

The chain uses TRBV5-4 and TRBJ1-4, with 8 bases fitting TRBD1. CDR1 SGHNT and CDR2 YYREEE come from the germline V gene (reference sequence). With 2 bases clipped from V and 7 bases from J, the junction kept 7 bases outside the gene matches. The CDR3 consists of 15 residues. The CDR3 here is CASSLPTGGGEKLFF. The CDR3 nucleotides are TGTGCCAGCAGCTTACCTACAGGGGGTGGTGAAAAACTGTTTTTT. The full variable domain, with the rest looked up from reference TRBV5-4 and TRBJ1-4, is ETGVTQSPTHLIKTRGQQVTLRCSSQSGHNTVSWYQQALGQGPQFIFQYYREEENGRGNFPPRFSGLQFPNYSSELNVNALELDDSALYLCASSLPTGGGEKLFFGSGTQLSVL.

This clone was observed a few times. The rearrangement joins TRBV28 to TRBJ1-1; 7 bases map to TRBD1. After removal of 8 bases from V and 9 bases from J, the junction contained 18 bases not matched to a gene. Germline lookup yields CDR1 MDHEN and CDR2 SYDVKM. This CDR3 region has 15 residues. The CDR3: CASGNPSTGYRQAFF. The CDR3, as DNA: TGTGCCAGCGGCAATCCCTCGACAGGGTACAGGCAAGCTTTCTTT.

This chain links TRBV19 with TRBJ2-5, with 14 nucleotides matching TRBD2. CDR1 and CDR2 from the germline V gene are LNHDA and SQIVND (reference sequence). This CDR3 spans 15 amino acids. Trimming took 8 bases from V and 5 from J; bases not matched to a gene: 7. The CDR3 loop is CASGTSGSILETQYF. Written as DNA, the CDR3 is TGTGCCAGTGGGACTAGCGGGAGCATCCTCGAGACCCAGTACTTC.

The chain links TRBV5-6 to TRBJ2-7, with TRBD2 matching over 9 bases. With V trimmed by 0 bases and J by 5 bases, 0 bases remained unmatched. Looked up from germline, CDR1 is SGHDT and CDR2 is YYEEEE. The CDR3 consists of 13 residues. Written as DNA, the CDR3 is TGTGCCAGCAGCTTGGGCGGGGGGGACGAGCAGTACTTC. Protein product: CASSLGGGDEQYF.

The V gene is TRBV9, the J gene TRBJ1-5, with no clear D. V was pared by 4 bases and J by 2 bases, with 13 bases between. The CDR3 sequence is 15 residues long. Per germline, CDR1 SGDLS and CDR2 YYNGEE. The CDR3 is CASSPDQAGNQPQHF. The DNA of the CDR3 is TGTGCCAGCAGCCCGGACCAAGCGGGCAATCAGCCCCAGCATTTT.

This sequence joins TRBV13 and TRBJ2-3, with TRBD1 matching 9 bases. V shed 1 base, J shed 3 bases, and the junction held 2 bases outside the gene matches. There are 15 residues in the CDR3. Germline V gene sequence: CDR1 PRHDT, CDR2 FYEKMQ (reference sequence). This chain's CDR3 is CASSLVGQGTDTQYF. CDR3 DNA: TGTGCCAGCAGCTTAGTGGGACAGGGTACAGATACGCAGTATTTT.

The chain employs TRBV19 and TRBJ1-2; a possible D gene is TRBD1 (5 bases). The V end was cut by 3 bases, the J end by 4 bases, with 12 bases between. Germline-derived CDR1 and CDR2 are LNHDA and SQIVND (reference sequence). This CDR3 contains 14 residues. CDR3 protein: CASSIGDSGYGYTF. CDR3 DNA sequence: TGTGCCAGTAGTATCGGCGACAGTGGCTATGGCTACACCTTC.

The chain has TRBV7-9 and TRBJ2-6; 12 bases fit TRBD2. From germline, CDR1 is SEHNR and CDR2 FQNEAQ (reference sequence). The CDR3 consists of 19 residues. Losses at the gene ends were 2 bases for V and 4 bases for J; bases not matched to a gene: 9. CDR3 amino acids: CASSLTPSGRAAGANVLTF. DNA of the CDR3: TGTGCCAGCAGCTTAACCCCTAGCGGGAGGGCGGCGGGGGCCAACGTCCTGACTTTC.

V usage is TRBV5-6 and J usage is TRBJ1-1; D possibly corresponds to TRBD1 (5 bases). There are 14 residues in the CDR3. V was trimmed by 1 base and J by 1 base, leaving 8 bases between them. The germline CDR1 and CDR2 sequences are SGHDT and YYEEEE. CDR3 region: CASSLLGGNTEAFF. The CDR3 DNA sequence: TGTGCCAGCAGCTTGCTGGGGGGGAACACTGAAGCTTTCTTT.

The chain couples TRBV28 to TRBJ2-4; tentative D call: TRBD2 (5 bases). The CDR3 is 15 residues long. The germline V gene has CDR1 MDHEN and CDR2 SYDVKM. V lost 5 bases and J lost 1, with 12 bases in between. This CDR3 is CASSRNPGAKNIQYF. The CDR3 coding sequence is TGTGCCAGCAGTCGCAATCCGGGGGCCAAAAACATTCAGTACTTC. Based on the CDR3 plus reference TRBV28 and TRBJ2-4, the full variable domain is DVKVTQSSRYLVKRTGEKVFLECVQDMDHENMFWYRQDPGLGLRLIYFSYDVKMKEKGDIPEGYSVSREKKERFSLILESASTNQTSMYLCASSRNPGAKNIQYFGAGTRLSVL.